The rows below give T cell receptor beta chains drawn from one sample of a study of shared clonotypes between healthy human individuals. Sequenced by immunoSEQ multiplex PCR; TCRdb stores in-frame clones only, minus some. The sample has over a million clones; roughly 97% are singletons. The source material was naive CD4+ T cells sorted from blood. The source of these receptors is a man aged 30 to 45 in good health. CDR3s include the opening cysteine and the closing phenylalanine or tryptophan. The D gene is left open where the match is weak. Size values are once, few and many counts, or a class for expanded clones, and some rows have none.

d_gene: TRBD2
j_gene: TRBJ2-1
v_gene: TRBV9
abundance: .
CDR3aa: CASSIPGLAGGSYNEQFF
CDR3nt: TGTGCCAGCAGCATACCGGGACTAGCGGGAGGCTCCTACAATGAGCAGTTCTTC

d_gene: TRBD2
j_gene: TRBJ2-7
v_gene: TRBV6-1
abundance: once
CDR3aa: CASSGTSGISYEQYF
CDR3nt: TGTGCCAGCAGTGGTACTAGCGGGATCTCCTACGAGCAGTACTTC

d_gene: .
j_gene: TRBJ1-1
v_gene: TRBV9
abundance: .
CDR3aa: CASARRGVDQAFF
CDR3nt: TGTGCCAGCGCCAGGAGGGGGGTAGACCAAGCTTTCTTT

d_gene: .
j_gene: TRBJ2-2
v_gene: TRBV2
abundance: .
CDR3aa: CASSDRDTGELFF
CDR3nt: TGTGCCAGCAGTGACCGTGACACCGGGGAGCTGTTTTTT

d_gene: TRBD1
j_gene: TRBJ1-1
v_gene: TRBV27
abundance: .
CDR3aa: CASSGDRLGTEAFF
CDR3nt: TGTGCCAGCAGTGGGGACAGACTCGGCACTGAAGCTTTCTTT

d_gene: TRBD1
j_gene: TRBJ1-1
v_gene: TRBV4-3
abundance: .
CDR3aa: CASSQGQGGTEAFF
CDR3nt: TGCGCCAGCAGCCAAGGACAGGGAGGCACTGAAGCTTTCTTT

d_gene: TRBD2
j_gene: TRBJ2-2
v_gene: TRBV9
abundance: .
CDR3aa: CASSARLAVHTGELFF
CDR3nt: TGTGCCAGCAGCGCGCGACTAGCGGTACACACCGGGGAGCTGTTTTTT

d_gene: TRBD2
j_gene: TRBJ2-1
v_gene: TRBV9
abundance: .
CDR3aa: CASSARTSASEQFF
CDR3nt: TGTGCCAGCAGCGCCCGGACTAGCGCGTCGGAGCAGTTCTTC

d_gene: .
j_gene: TRBJ2-7
v_gene: TRBV5-4
abundance: .
CDR3aa: CASSLGSPSYEQYF
CDR3nt: TGTGCCAGCAGCTTGGGCAGTCCTTCCTACGAGCAGTACTTC

d_gene: .
j_gene: TRBJ2-3
v_gene: TRBV5-1
abundance: .
CDR3aa: CASGLIAESTDTQYF
CDR3nt: TGCGCCAGCGGGCTTATAGCGGAGAGCACAGATACGCAGTATTTT

d_gene: .
j_gene: TRBJ2-3
v_gene: TRBV5-1
abundance: .
CDR3aa: CASSSSRLTDTQYF
CDR3nt: TGCGCCAGCAGCTCCTCGAGACTGACAGATACGCAGTATTTT

d_gene: .
j_gene: TRBJ2-2
v_gene: TRBV19
abundance: .
CDR3aa: CASSILPGTNTGELFF
CDR3nt: TGTGCCAGTAGTATCTTACCGGGGACGAACACCGGGGAGCTGTTTTTT

d_gene: TRBD2
j_gene: TRBJ2-1
v_gene: TRBV5-4
abundance: .
CDR3aa: CASSPGLAGGYNEQFF
CDR3nt: TGTGCCAGCAGCCCCGGACTAGCGGGAGGTTACAATGAGCAGTTCTTC

d_gene: .
j_gene: TRBJ2-1
v_gene: TRBV30
abundance: .
CDR3aa: CAWLSGTGEQFF
CDR3nt: TGTGCCTGGCTCTCAGGGACCGGTGAGCAGTTCTTC

d_gene: .
j_gene: TRBJ2-1
v_gene: TRBV29-1
abundance: .
CDR3aa: CSAGSPGAYNEQFF
CDR3nt: TGCAGCGCCGGAAGTCCAGGGGCCTACAATGAGCAGTTCTTC

d_gene: .
j_gene: TRBJ2-7
v_gene: TRBV27
abundance: .
CDR3aa: CASSLSGRYEQYF
CDR3nt: TGTGCCAGCAGTTTATCGGGCAGGTACGAGCAGTACTTC

d_gene: .
j_gene: TRBJ2-1
v_gene: TRBV10-1
abundance: .
CDR3aa: CASSPTSSGFF
CDR3nt: TGCGCCAGCAGCCCTACTAGTTCTGGGTTCTTC

d_gene: .
j_gene: TRBJ1-1
v_gene: TRBV18
abundance: once
CDR3aa: CASSPTGGTEAFF
CDR3nt: TGTGCCAGCTCACCAACCGGGGGGACTGAAGCTTTCTTT

d_gene: .
j_gene: TRBJ1-3
v_gene: TRBV2
abundance: .
CDR3aa: CASRAGVSGNTIYF
CDR3nt: TGTGCCAGCAGGGCAGGGGTCTCTGGAAACACCATATATTTT

d_gene: TRBD1
j_gene: TRBJ2-7
v_gene: TRBV28
abundance: .
CDR3aa: CASSLNRGSLYEQYF
CDR3nt: TGTGCCAGCAGCCTTAACAGGGGATCTCTCTACGAGCAGTACTTC

d_gene: .
j_gene: TRBJ1-5
v_gene: TRBV6-1
abundance: .
CDR3aa: CASSLTGIWAPQHF
CDR3nt: TGTGCCAGCAGCCTTACAGGGATTTGGGCGCCCCAGCATTTT

d_gene: TRBD1
j_gene: TRBJ2-5
v_gene: TRBV10-1
abundance: .
CDR3aa: CASSPRDSPQETQYF
CDR3nt: TGCGCCAGCAGTCCTCGGGACAGTCCCCAAGAGACCCAGTACTTC

d_gene: TRBD2
j_gene: TRBJ2-1
v_gene: TRBV18
abundance: .
CDR3aa: CASSPPRAGDYNEQFF
CDR3nt: TGTGCCAGCTCACCACCTCGGGCGGGAGACTACAATGAGCAGTTCTTC

d_gene: TRBD2
j_gene: TRBJ2-1
v_gene: TRBV7-9
abundance: .
CDR3aa: CASSPQWREVPGYNEQFF
CDR3nt: TGTGCCAGCAGCCCCCAGTGGCGGGAGGTTCCGGGGTACAATGAGCAGTTCTTC

d_gene: .
j_gene: TRBJ2-6
v_gene: TRBV9
abundance: .
CDR3aa: CASSVVPGSSGANVLTF
CDR3nt: TGTGCCAGCAGCGTAGTGCCGGGGTCGTCTGGGGCCAACGTCCTGACTTTC

d_gene: .
j_gene: TRBJ2-3
v_gene: TRBV5-5
abundance: .
CDR3aa: CASSLYTNTQYF
CDR3nt: TGTGCCAGCAGCTTATACACGAATACGCAGTATTTT

d_gene: .
j_gene: TRBJ2-7
v_gene: TRBV7-8
abundance: once
CDR3aa: CASSLGGVHEQYF
CDR3nt: TGTGCCAGCAGCTTAGGTGGGGTCCACGAGCAGTACTTC

d_gene: .
j_gene: TRBJ2-3
v_gene: TRBV6-5
abundance: .
CDR3aa: CASSYSLSTDKKYF
CDR3nt: TGTGCCAGCAGTTACTCGCTATCGACGGATAAAAAGTATTTT

d_gene: TRBD1
j_gene: TRBJ2-5
v_gene: TRBV15
abundance: .
CDR3aa: CATSRHRTGAETQYF
CDR3nt: TGTGCCACCAGCAGGCATCGGACAGGGGCAGAGACCCAGTACTTC

d_gene: .
j_gene: TRBJ2-7
v_gene: TRBV5-1
abundance: .
CDR3aa: CASMPGEGHRPYEQYF
CDR3nt: TGCGCCAGCATGCCTGGAGAGGGACATCGCCCCTACGAGCAGTACTTC

d_gene: .
j_gene: TRBJ1-2
v_gene: TRBV15
abundance: .
CDR3aa: CATSRDRGGAGYIRTF
CDR3nt: TGTGCCACCAGCAGAGATAGGGGGGGAGCGGGGTATATACGCACCTTC

d_gene: TRBD2
j_gene: TRBJ2-3
v_gene: TRBV9
abundance: .
CDR3aa: CASSEGGLAVPAGDTQYF
CDR3nt: TGTGCCAGCAGCGAGGGGGGACTAGCGGTCCCCGCGGGAGATACGCAGTATTTT

d_gene: TRBD1
j_gene: TRBJ2-7
v_gene: TRBV19
abundance: once
CDR3aa: CASSDGNRGLYEQYF
CDR3nt: TGTGCCAGTAGCGATGGGAACAGGGGGCTGTACGAGCAGTACTTC

d_gene: TRBD1
j_gene: TRBJ2-7
v_gene: TRBV5-5
abundance: .
CDR3aa: CASRNNGQGRFYEQYF
CDR3nt: TGTGCCAGCAGAAATAACGGACAGGGGAGATTCTACGAGCAGTACTTC

d_gene: .
j_gene: TRBJ1-1
v_gene: TRBV19
abundance: .
CDR3aa: CASSMVWRGRTKEAFF
CDR3nt: TGTGCCAGTAGTATGGTCTGGAGGGGCCGAACGAAGGAAGCTTTCTTT

d_gene: .
j_gene: TRBJ2-1
v_gene: TRBV6-5
abundance: .
CDR3aa: CASARGRPVDEQFF
CDR3nt: TGTGCCAGCGCAAGGGGCCGACCGGTCGATGAGCAGTTCTTC

d_gene: .
j_gene: TRBJ2-7
v_gene: TRBV5-8
abundance: .
CDR3aa: CASSPGAGPTYEQYF
CDR3nt: TGTGCCAGCAGCCCTGGAGCCGGGCCCACCTACGAGCAGTACTTC

d_gene: TRBD2
j_gene: TRBJ2-1
v_gene: TRBV28
abundance: .
CDR3aa: CASSLPALAGGLVTNEQFF
CDR3nt: TGTGCCAGCAGTTTACCGGCGCTAGCGGGAGGCCTCGTTACCAATGAGCAGTTCTTC

d_gene: .
j_gene: TRBJ2-5
v_gene: TRBV7-7
abundance: .
CDR3aa: CASSLSGWQETQYF
CDR3nt: TGTGCCAGCAGCTTATCAGGGTGGCAAGAGACCCAGTACTTC

d_gene: .
j_gene: TRBJ2-1
v_gene: TRBV2
abundance: .
CDR3aa: CATGGVNPYNEQFF
CDR3nt: TGTGCCACCGGGGGTGTAAATCCCTACAATGAGCAGTTCTTC

d_gene: .
j_gene: TRBJ2-7
v_gene: TRBV18
abundance: .
CDR3aa: CASSPPTTYEQYF
CDR3nt: TGTGCCAGCTCACCTCCCACCACCTACGAGCAGTACTTC

d_gene: .
j_gene: TRBJ2-7
v_gene: TRBV19
abundance: .
CDR3aa: CASSIDPTWGEQYF
CDR3nt: TGTGCCAGTAGTATAGACCCCACTTGGGGGGAGCAGTACTTC

d_gene: .
j_gene: TRBJ2-3
v_gene: TRBV6-5
abundance: .
CDR3aa: CASSATGRATDTQYF
CDR3nt: TGTGCCAGCAGTGCGACGGGCAGGGCCACAGATACGCAGTATTTT

d_gene: .
j_gene: TRBJ2-7
v_gene: TRBV5-1
abundance: .
CDR3aa: CASSPLTSTYEQYF
CDR3nt: TGCGCCAGCAGCCCCTTAACTTCAACCTACGAGCAGTACTTC

d_gene: TRBD2
j_gene: TRBJ2-1
v_gene: TRBV7-9
abundance: .
CDR3aa: CASMSGRTPRNEQFF
CDR3nt: TGTGCCAGCATGAGCGGGAGGACCCCCAGGAATGAGCAGTTCTTC

d_gene: TRBD1
j_gene: TRBJ2-7
v_gene: TRBV28
abundance: .
CDR3aa: CASSLHPTGGAHEQYF
CDR3nt: TGTGCCAGCAGTTTGCACCCGACAGGGGGTGCCCACGAGCAGTACTTC

d_gene: TRBD2
j_gene: TRBJ2-1
v_gene: TRBV11-2
abundance: .
CDR3aa: CASSLVAGDYNEQFF
CDR3nt: TGTGCCAGCAGCTTAGTCGCGGGAGATTACAATGAGCAGTTCTTC

d_gene: TRBD1
j_gene: TRBJ2-5
v_gene: TRBV28
abundance: once
CDR3aa: CASSGRDRGFQETQYF
CDR3nt: TGTGCCAGCAGTGGCCGGGACAGGGGGTTCCAAGAGACCCAGTACTTC

d_gene: .
j_gene: TRBJ2-1
v_gene: TRBV6-4
abundance: .
CDR3aa: CASSDSPRPLAHNEQFF
CDR3nt: TGTGCCAGCAGTGACTCCCCCCGGCCCCTGGCCCACAATGAGCAGTTCTTC

d_gene: TRBD2
j_gene: TRBJ2-7
v_gene: TRBV2
abundance: .
CDR3aa: CASSPTSGGSYEQYF
CDR3nt: TGTGCCAGCAGTCCGACTAGCGGGGGCTCCTACGAGCAGTACTTC

d_gene: TRBD1
j_gene: TRBJ2-7
v_gene: TRBV5-1
abundance: .
CDR3aa: CASSREGQGGPSYF
CDR3nt: TGCGCCAGCAGCCGAGAAGGACAGGGGGGGCCCTCGTACTTC

d_gene: TRBD2
j_gene: TRBJ2-3
v_gene: TRBV4-3
abundance: .
CDR3aa: CASSQETSGRTDTQYF
CDR3nt: TGCGCCAGCAGCCAAGAGACTAGCGGGAGGACAGATACGCAGTATTTT

d_gene: .
j_gene: TRBJ2-1
v_gene: TRBV5-5
abundance: .
CDR3aa: CASSLTDTAYNEQFF
CDR3nt: TGTGCCAGCAGCTTAACGGACACGGCTTACAATGAGCAGTTCTTC

d_gene: .
j_gene: TRBJ2-1
v_gene: TRBV5-6
abundance: .
CDR3aa: CASSELGAPNEQFF
CDR3nt: TGTGCCAGCAGTGAGTTGGGAGCTCCGAATGAGCAGTTCTTC

d_gene: TRBD1
j_gene: TRBJ1-2
v_gene: TRBV2
abundance: .
CDR3aa: CASSHPQPSPLRSDRAYYGYTF
CDR3nt: TGTGCCAGCTCCCATCCCCAACCAAGCCCCCTCCGGTCGGACAGGGCCTACTATGGCTACACCTTC